This T cell receptor beta chain originates from a study of memory CD8 T cells in hepatitis C reinfection. Time point specified: pre-reinfection, 55 to 20 weeks before reinfection detection. TCR sequencing was done directly ex vivo on sorted cells, without expansion in vitro. With 1 base clipped from V and 6 bases from J, the junction kept 2 bases outside the gene matches. Germline CDR1 and CDR2: LGHNA and YNFKEQ. This CDR3 comprises 13 residues. Sequencing used immunoSEQ multiplex PCR; TCRdb keeps in-frame clones, though not all of them. The sample lists approximately 51,000 clones, roughly 89% seen once, with 1% in the top ten.

The rearrangement uses TRBV4-2 and TRBJ1-2; 7 nucleotides line up with TRBD1. The sequencing sample was made of naive CD8+ T cells sorted from blood. The TCR originated in a man aged 18 to 29 with hepatitis C virus infection. CDR3 region: CASSQGGTDGYTF. CDR3 in DNA: TGTGCCAGCAGCCAAGGTGGGACAGATGGCTACACCTTC.